This TCR beta chain originates from a study of blood T cell repertoires in COVID-19. The germline CDR1 and CDR2 sequences are LNHDA and SQIVND (reference sequence). Trimming shortened V by 1 base and J by 3 bases, and 13 bases separated the two germline ends. This CDR3 contains 15 residues. The table came from immunoSEQ multiplex PCR; TCRdb's copy has only in-frame clones and leaves some out. The sample contains some 170,000 clones, approximately 88% of which appear only once. The chain joins TRBV19 to TRBJ2-7, with D possibly TRBD1 on 7 matching bases. This receptor was obtained from a woman aged 80 or over with active or convalescent COVID-19. Sequencing was done on a sample of peripheral blood. This CDR3 reads CASSIGSGGIYEQYF. The DNA of the CDR3 is TGTGCCAGTAGTATAGGATCAGGGGGGATCTACGAGCAGTACTTC.